These T cell receptor beta chains were read from a single sample in a study of cytomegalovirus exposure and HLA in healthy donors. Method: immunoSEQ multiplex PCR; TCRdb's copy keeps in-frame clones and lacks some. The top ten clones hold roughly 4.4% of a sample with over 150,000 clones, approximately 80% of them seen once. The sequencing input was PBMCs. These receptor sequences come from a man aged 25-45 years in good health and CMV-seronegative. Both conserved end residues are trimmed from each CDR3.

v_call: TRBV29-1; cdr3_aa: SVWTGAIPGNTIY
v_call: TRBV27; cdr3_aa: ASSGLLGHPNEKLF
v_call: TRBV11-3; cdr3_aa: ASSLGTGGEETQY
v_call: TRBV2; cdr3_aa: ATPGGGLGETQY
v_call: TRBV5-1; cdr3_aa: ASRRGGPADTQY
v_call: TRBV19; cdr3_aa: ASSPLRTGSGEQY
v_call: TRBV25-1; cdr3_aa: ASSRQMNTEAF
v_call: TRBV7-9; cdr3_aa: SSSPTVGSGRSTDTQY
v_call: TRBV6-5; cdr3_aa: ASSAFRGDNQPQH
v_call: TRBV2; cdr3_aa: ATRTGTGDNQPQH
v_call: TRBV30; cdr3_aa: AWTGSGTQY
v_call: TRBV10-1; cdr3_aa: ASSTSGSTDTQY
v_call: TRBV7-9; cdr3_aa: ASSSTVRERGAEEKLF
v_call: TRBV28; cdr3_aa: ASSLLTGNYGYT
v_call: TRBV7-9; cdr3_aa: ASSTDSYEAF
v_call: TRBV5-1; cdr3_aa: ASSLASSGRGDEQY
v_call: TRBV7-8; cdr3_aa: ASTSKQGPYTGELF
v_call: TRBV10-3; cdr3_aa: AISERQEVDGYT
v_call: TRBV2; cdr3_aa: ASSEDADVSWRAF
v_call: TRBV9; cdr3_aa: ASSNGQGIDSPLH
v_call: TRBV29-1; cdr3_aa: SGGEETQY
v_call: TRBV29-1; cdr3_aa: SVGHGDREARGLYT
v_call: TRBV27; cdr3_aa: ASSPSGRAYNEQF
v_call: TRBV7-9; cdr3_aa: ASSLGPPKTEAF
v_call: TRBV6-1; cdr3_aa: ASSEPGDVLQAF
v_call: TRBV27; cdr3_aa: ASSLSKGGVGYNEQF
v_call: TRBV4-3; cdr3_aa: ASSHMTGFGQPQH
v_call: TRBV4-3; cdr3_aa: ASSQEGQSHYGYT
v_call: TRBV28; cdr3_aa: ASRRQPLTGELF
v_call: TRBV6-5; cdr3_aa: ASRGTGFYEQY
v_call: TRBV19; cdr3_aa: ASSTPPGGYEQY
v_call: TRBV9; cdr3_aa: ASSAASAGGSYEQY
v_call: TRBV6-5; cdr3_aa: ASSYATEGYEQY
v_call: TRBV19; cdr3_aa: ASKPTGSSGQPQH
v_call: TRBV7-6; cdr3_aa: ASSSGQGAYNEQF
v_call: TRBV2; cdr3_aa: ASSDPNPRRPYEQY
v_call: TRBV9; cdr3_aa: ASSTRTAYNEQF
v_call: TRBV7-3; cdr3_aa: ASSLLTGPRIGTEAF
v_call: TRBV19; cdr3_aa: ASSLNYEQY
v_call: TRBV28; cdr3_aa: ASSFQRGKETQY
v_call: TRBV7-3; cdr3_aa: ASRAGFSNEQF
v_call: TRBV28; cdr3_aa: ASSLSGGTEAF
v_call: TRBV19; cdr3_aa: ATADFLPNEQF
v_call: TRBV5-1; cdr3_aa: ASSFSGKGTDTQY
v_call: TRBV5-6; cdr3_aa: ASSELPGTSGPPTDTQY
v_call: TRBV7-7; cdr3_aa: ASSLVPLRDRGGAF
v_call: TRBV15; cdr3_aa: ATSRGGIRPGEQY
v_call: TRBV27; cdr3_aa: ASRDRTIQGTQY
v_call: TRBV5-4; cdr3_aa: ASSLRTSINEQF
v_call: TRBV6-1; cdr3_aa: ASTWTGGQDNEQF
v_call: TRBV5-3; cdr3_aa: ARSLSR
v_call: TRBV6-1; cdr3_aa: ASEAGPNYGYT
v_call: TRBV18; cdr3_aa: ASSPARQARGEQY